These 22 T cell receptor beta chains originate from one sample sequenced in a study of blood T cells in healthy people across ages. Using a J-beta primer mix together with a sample-barcoded 5' primer, a second PCR was run for about 7 to 12 cycles. TCRdb reprocessed the 5' RACE reads via MiXCR and lists one record per CDR3 protein. The table includes approximately 790,000 distinct CDR3 sequences, roughly 60% detected once. The sample consisted of blood. All receptors derive from a man aged 25 to 40 in good health.

The chain carries TRBV28 and TRBJ2-3; the D gene is possibly TRBD2 (7 bases). The CDR3 has 16 amino acids. Trimming pared 2 bases from V and 2 bases from J, leaving 14 bases between. The germline gives CDR1 MDHEN, CDR2 SYDVKM. CDR3 amino acids: CASSLKRGAYTDTQYF. The CDR3 nucleotides are TGTGCCAGCAGTTTAAAACGGGGGGCCTACACAGATACGCAGTATTTT.

This clonotype showed up just a few times. The chain uses TRBV7-2 and TRBJ1-5; D is unclear. The CDR3 extends over 14 amino acids. Germline lookup yields CDR1 SGHTA and CDR2 FQGNSA. V was cut by 2 bases and J by 2 bases, with 7 bases left in between. CDR3 protein: CASSLKEGNQPQHF. CDR3 in DNA: TGTGCCAGCAGCTTAAAGGAGGGCAATCAGCCCCAGCATTTT.

The chain combines TRBV10-3 with TRBJ2-4; tentatively, D is TRBD1 (5 bases). From germline, CDR1 is ENHRY and CDR2 SYGVKD. Between the trimmed V and J ends, which lost 3 bases and 8 bases, there was a span of 8 bases. The CDR3 sequence is 12 residues long. CDR3 DNA sequence: TGTGCCATCAGTGATATAGGGGACATTCAGTACTTC. Protein product: CAISDIGDIQYF.

The gene calls are TRBV7-3 and TRBJ2-3; the D gene is possibly TRBD1 (7 bases). The V and J ends lost 4 bases and 4 bases respectively, with 15 bases between them. CDR3 length: 15 amino acids. CDR1 and CDR2 from the germline V gene are SGHTA and FQGTGA. CDR3 region: CASSSGGNTADTQYF. Here the CDR3 DNA reads TGTGCCAGCAGCTCAGGGGGGAACACGGCAGATACGCAGTATTTT.

The rearrangement links TRBV4-2 to TRBJ2-2; 9 nucleotides line up with TRBD2. Trimming took 3 bases from V and 4 from J; bases not matched to a gene: 6. This CDR3 is 16 amino acids long. In germline, CDR1 is LGHNA, CDR2 YNFKEQ. The CDR3 spells CASSQRGGRGTGELFF. CDR3 DNA sequence: TGTGCCAGCAGCCAGCGGGGGGGCCGAGGCACCGGGGAGCTGTTTTTT.

The chain couples TRBV6-2 or TRBV6-3 to TRBJ2-7, with TRBD1 matching over 8 bases. CDR3 size: 13 residues. The germline CDR1 and CDR2 sequences are MNHEY and SVGEGT. The trim removed 6 bases at V and 5 bases at J, leaving 6 bases unmatched. The CDR3 is CASRPQGAHEQYF. CDR3 nucleotides: TGTGCCAGCAGGCCGCAGGGGGCCCACGAGCAGTACTTC.

The chain has TRBV20-1 and TRBJ1-6; TRBD1 aligns across 7 bases. The CDR3 has 16 amino acids. Germline assignment: CDR1 DFQATT and CDR2 SNEGSKA (reference sequence). With V trimmed by 4 bases and J by 8 bases, 14 bases remained unmatched. The CDR3 spells CSATRQGRVLDSPLHF. Here the CDR3 DNA reads TGCAGTGCTACCAGACAGGGTCGGGTTTTGGATTCACCCCTCCACTTT.

V gene TRBV25-1 combines with J gene TRBJ2-7; D gene ambiguous. The J call could be wrong; TRBJ2-5 is a better fit for the DNA end. Germline CDR1 reads MGHDK; CDR2 reads SYGVNS. CDR3 length: 14 residues. The CDR3 DNA reads TGTGCCAGCAGTCACCCAGCCCATCAAGAGACCCAGTACTTC. It encodes CASSHPAHQETQYF.

In its sample, this clonotype was seen a few times. The V call is TRBV9, the J call TRBJ2-3; D could derive from TRBD1 or TRBD2 (5 bases each). The CDR3 covers 12 residues. Per the germline V gene, CDR1 is SGDLS and CDR2 is YYNGEE. V gave up 4 bases and J gave up 10 bases, with 13 bases separating them. The CDR3 protein is CASSISLGAQYF. The CDR3 bases are TGTGCCAGCAGCATTAGCTTGGGGGCGCAGTATTTT.

The CDR3 is CSAGLEADTQYF. Here the CDR3 DNA reads TGCAGTGCGGGACTAGAGGCAGATACGCAGTATTTT. This chain uses TRBV20-1 with TRBJ2-3; 8 positions match TRBD2. V lost 6 bases to trimming and J lost 4 bases; unmatched junction nucleotides: 3. CDR3 size: 12 residues. Germline values: CDR1 DFQATT, CDR2 SNEGSKA (reference sequence).

The genes are TRBV5-6 and TRBJ2-7, with 12 bases lining up with TRBD1. The V and J ends lost 0 bases and 3 bases, in that order; junction bases with no gene match: 7. The germline gives CDR1 SGHDT, CDR2 YYEEEE. The CDR3 consists of 17 residues. The CDR3 spells CASSLGGTGGPSYEQYF. Here the CDR3 DNA reads TGTGCCAGCAGCTTGGGGGGGACAGGGGGCCCTAGCTACGAGCAGTACTTC.

The rearrangement uses TRBV28 and TRBJ1-2; TRBD1 is a possible D gene (6 bases). This CDR3 is built from 14 residues. Germline V gives CDR1 MDHEN, CDR2 SYDVKM. V was shortened by 5 bases and J by 8 bases, with 18 bases between the two germline ends. Here the CDR3 reads CASSRTQGPLGYTF. The CDR3 region has the DNA TGTGCCAGCAGTCGTACCCAGGGGCCCCTAGGCTACACCTTC.

V and J are TRBV7-2 and TRBJ2-6; D call uncertain. Germline V gives CDR1 SGHTA, CDR2 FQGNSA. CDR3 length: 15 residues. The V gene lost 6 bases and the J gene lost 2 bases, with 11 bases spanning the gap. CDR3: CASSWVGPGANVLTF. DNA for the CDR3: TGTGCCAGCAGTTGGGTGGGCCCTGGGGCCAACGTCCTGACTTTC.

This clonotype was seen more than once but under ten times. This chain joins TRBV10-3 and TRBJ2-7, with a tentative D call TRBD1 (6 bases). CDR1 ENHRY and CDR2 SYGVKD come from the germline V gene. With 4 bases removed from V and 3 bases from J, the gap between germline ends came to 10 bases. CDR3 length: 13 amino acids. The CDR3 loop is CAISAGQSYEQYF. The CDR3 bases are TGTGCCATCAGTGCAGGACAGAGCTACGAGCAGTACTTC.

This clonotype was counted only a few times. The chain employs TRBV29-1 and TRBJ1-4, with 9 bases matching TRBD1. V was pared by 4 bases and J by 7 bases, with 4 bases of the junction left unmatched. Germline V gene data show CDR1 as SQVTM and CDR2 as ANQGSEA. The CDR3 extends over 13 amino acids. The CDR3 DNA is TGCAGCGTTGCCCGGGGACAGGGTGAAAAACTGTTTTTT. Translated, it gives CSVARGQGEKLFF.

This clonotype was seen a few times. The V and J genes are TRBV27 and TRBJ2-1, with 9 bases fitting TRBD1. Looked up from germline, CDR1 is MNHEY and CDR2 is SMNVEV (reference sequence). This CDR3 comprises 19 residues. Trimming removed 2 bases from V and 6 bases from J; junction bases left unmatched: 17. The CDR3 nucleotides are TGTGCCAGCAGTTTAACGAAAGTGTACGACAGGGGGTTTAGCAATGAGCAGTTCTTC. It translates to CASSLTKVYDRGFSNEQFF.

The chain is built from TRBV20-1 and TRBJ1-5, with 7 nucleotides matching TRBD1. CDR3 length equals 13 residues. Trimming cost V 0 bases and J 6 bases; bases outside gene matches: 2. From germline, CDR1 is DFQATT and CDR2 SNEGSKA (reference sequence). CDR3 region: CSARDTGVQPQHF. DNA of the CDR3: TGCAGTGCTAGAGACACAGGGGTTCAGCCCCAGCATTTT.

This clonotype was observed a few times. The V call is TRBV15, the J call TRBJ1-2, with D hard to call. The CDR3 has 15 amino acids. Germline V gene sequence: CDR1 LNHNV, CDR2 YYDKDF (reference sequence). V shed 0 bases and J shed 4 bases, with 12 bases lying between them. The CDR3 nucleotides are TGTGCCACCAGCAGAGAAGGTCCGGGTCCCTATGGCTACACCTTC. Protein: CATSREGPGPYGYTF.

The chain combines TRBV30 with TRBJ2-7, with D perhaps TRBD2 (5 bases). V shed 2 bases and J shed 4 bases, with 9 bases lying between them. In germline, CDR1 is GTSNPN, CDR2 SVGIG (reference sequence). The CDR3 is 12 residues long. The CDR3 DNA reads as TGTGCCTGGAGTACGGGGTTTTACGAGCAGTACTTC. Protein sequence: CAWSTGFYEQYF.

This clonotype came up once. The chain is built from TRBV4-3 and TRBJ2-7; 9 bases map to TRBD2. CDR1 and CDR2 (germline): LGHNA, YSLEER. V lost 1 base, J lost 2 bases, and 6 bases stayed unmatched. There are 16 residues in the CDR3. CDR3 sequence: CASSQGLADTTYEQYF. The CDR3 DNA reads as TGCGCCAGCAGCCAAGGACTAGCGGATACAACCTACGAGCAGTACTTC.

In this sample, this clonotype turned up a few times. This chain links TRBV20-1 with TRBJ2-7; 10 bases match TRBD1. Germline V gives CDR1 DFQATT, CDR2 SNEGSKA (reference sequence). V shed 3 bases and J 4 bases; nucleotides not matched to a gene: 12. The CDR3 contains 16 residues. CDR3 in DNA: TGCAGTGCTAGTTCCAGACAGGGGGCAAATCCTTACGAGCAGTACTTC. Amino acid sequence: CSASSRQGANPYEQYF.

This sequence joins TRBV7-2 and TRBJ2-7; D is unclear. CDR1 and CDR2 from the germline V gene are SGHTA and FQGNSA. The CDR3 runs to 12 residues. V was clipped by 3 bases and J by 7 bases, with 10 bases between them. CDR3 in DNA: TGTGCCAGCAGCTTCGGAAGTCGAGAGCAGTACTTC. This gives the protein CASSFGSREQYF.